Sequencing of this T cell receptor beta chain was carried out in a study of beta chain features in type 1 diabetes. Germline-derived CDR1 and CDR2 are GTSNPN and SVGIG (reference sequence). This CDR3 comprises 13 residues. V was pared by 0 bases and J by 1 base, with 3 bases between. The whole isolated RNA underwent reverse transcription, so sequencing captured expressed TCRB transcripts. TCRdb's table, derived via immunoSEQ multiplex PCR, lists solely in-frame clones and lacks some. The table lists some 40,000 clones, around 49% of them singletons. Source material: central memory CD4+ T cells from blood. V and J are TRBV30 and TRBJ2-2, with D unresolved. This sequence originates from a woman younger than 30 in good health. The CDR3 DNA reads as TGTGCCTGGAGTGTACAGAACACCGGGGAGCTGTTTTTT. This codes for CAWSVQNTGELFF.